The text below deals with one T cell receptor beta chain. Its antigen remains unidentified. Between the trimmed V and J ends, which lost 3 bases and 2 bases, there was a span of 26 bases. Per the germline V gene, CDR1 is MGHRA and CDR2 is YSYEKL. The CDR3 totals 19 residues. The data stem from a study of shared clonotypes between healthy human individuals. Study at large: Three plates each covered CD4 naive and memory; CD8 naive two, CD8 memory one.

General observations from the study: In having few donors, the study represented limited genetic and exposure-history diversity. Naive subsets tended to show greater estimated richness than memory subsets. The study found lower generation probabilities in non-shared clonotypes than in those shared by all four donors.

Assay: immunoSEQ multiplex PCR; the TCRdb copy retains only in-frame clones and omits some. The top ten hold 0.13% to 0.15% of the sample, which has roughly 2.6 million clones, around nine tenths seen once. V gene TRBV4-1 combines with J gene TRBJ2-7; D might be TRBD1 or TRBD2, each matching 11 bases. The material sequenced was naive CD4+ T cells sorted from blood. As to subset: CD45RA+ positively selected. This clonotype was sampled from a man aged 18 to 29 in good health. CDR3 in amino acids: CASSHFRGQGGLAAYEQYF. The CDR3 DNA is TGCGCCAGCAGCCATTTCAGGGGACAGGGGGGACTAGCGGCCTACGAGCAGTACTTC.